What follows are 20 T cell receptor beta chains derived from one specimen sequenced in a study of blood T cell repertoires in COVID-19. Sequenced by immunoSEQ multiplex PCR; TCRdb stores in-frame clones only, minus some. The sample lists roughly 89,000 clones; 75% to 90% were seen once. Sequenced sample: peripheral blood. The receptors shown here come from a woman in her 70s with acute or convalescent COVID-19.

The chain is built from TRBV7-8 and TRBJ2-7, with 7 bases that match TRBD1. V gave up 0 bases and J gave up 7 bases; unmatched junction bases: 15. Germline V gene sequence: CDR1 SGHVS, CDR2 FQNEAQ. The CDR3 spans 17 residues. In DNA, the CDR3 is TGTGCCAGCAGCTTAGCGACCACCGGGACAGATACAAAAGAGCAGTACTTC. Translated, it gives CASSLATTGTDTKEQYF. Filled out from reference TRBV7-8 and TRBJ2-7, the complete variable domain reads GAGVSQSPRYKVAKRGQDVALRCDPISGHVSLFWYQQALGQGPEFLTYFQNEAQLDKSGLPSDRFFAERPEGSVSTLKIQRTQQEDSAVYLCASSLATTGTDTKEQYFGPGTRLTVT.

This clone occurred a few times. The rearrangement joins TRBV5-6 to TRBJ2-5; a possible D gene is TRBD2 (5 bases). The CDR3 totals 12 residues. In germline, CDR1 is SGHDT, CDR2 YYEEEE. CDR3 nucleotide sequence: TGTGTGGACTCTCAGAATATGAAGACCCAGTACTTC. Residues: CVDSQNMKTQYF.

This clone was counted once. The rearrangement joins TRBV5-4 to TRBJ2-2, with D tentatively TRBD1 (5 bases). Germline-derived CDR1 and CDR2 are SGHNT and YYREEE (reference sequence). The CDR3 is 13 residues long. Between the trimmed V and J ends, which lost 5 bases and 5 bases, there was a span of 10 bases. The CDR3 is CASRSTGTGELFF. The CDR3 DNA reads as TGTGCCAGCAGATCTACAGGTACCGGGGAGCTGTTTTTT. Full variable domain (rest looked up from reference TRBV5-4 and TRBJ2-2): ETGVTQSPTHLIKTRGQQVTLRCSSQSGHNTVSWYQQALGQGPQFIFQYYREEENGRGNFPPRFSGLQFPNYSSELNVNALELDDSALYLCASRSTGTGELFFGEGSRLTVL.

This clone was counted a single time. This rearrangement joins TRBV7-2 to TRBJ1-2; D is undetermined. The length of the CDR3 is 14 residues. Germline V lookup: CDR1 SGHTA, CDR2 FQGNSA. V was cut by 3 bases and J by 1 base, with 9 bases left in between. Here the CDR3 DNA reads TGTGCCAGCAGCTTGGGAGGATTTAACTATGGCTACACCTTC. Encoded protein: CASSLGGFNYGYTF.

In regard to this clone: The junction differs from germline at one of its ends, possibly a read error. This sequence joins TRBV18 and TRBJ2-1, with a weak D call TRBD1 (6 bases). The germline V gene has CDR1 KGHSH and CDR2 LQKENI. This CDR3 has 14 residues. This CDR3 is CASTPGTQYNEQFF. CDR3 nucleotide sequence: TGTGCCAGCACACCCGGGACACAATACAATGAGCAGTTCTTC.

The chain carries TRBV5-1 and TRBJ2-3, with TRBD1 matching 12 bases. Trimming cost V 3 bases and J 5 bases; bases outside gene matches: 4. The CDR3 consists of 15 residues. The germline gives CDR1 SGHRS, CDR2 YFSETQ. CDR3 sequence reads: CASSSGTGGKDTQYF. The CDR3 bases are TGCGCCAGCAGCTCCGGGACAGGGGGCAAAGATACGCAGTATTTT.

The chain joins TRBV19 to TRBJ1-5, with 10 positions matching TRBD1. The trim removed 7 bases at V and 3 bases at J, leaving 3 bases unmatched. This CDR3 is built from 14 residues. Germline loops: CDR1 LNHDA, CDR2 SQIVND (reference sequence). This CDR3 is CASMGTGDNQPQHF. CDR3 bases: TGTGCCAGTATGGGGACAGGGGACAATCAGCCCCAGCATTTT.

J is TRBJ2-5 and V is TRBV6-1; maybe TRBD1 (5 bases). Per the germline V gene, CDR1 is MNHNS and CDR2 is SASEGT. The CDR3 totals 15 residues. V dropped 3 bases and J dropped 0 bases, with 11 bases sitting between them. CDR3 nucleotides: TGTGCCAGCAGTGACCCGACAGAATACCAAGAGACCCAGTACTTC. Translated, it gives CASSDPTEYQETQYF.

This clone was counted ten times or more. The chain uses TRBV2 and TRBJ1-1; TRBD1 is a possible D gene (5 bases). Germline assignment: CDR1 SNHLY and CDR2 FYNNEI. The CDR3 is made up of 14 amino acids. Trimming shortened V by 1 base and J by 6 bases, and 12 bases separated the two germline ends. CDR3 sequence (DNA): TGTGCCAGCAGTGAAGTAGGAGGGGTTTCTGAAGCTTTCTTT. It yields the protein CASSEVGGVSEAFF.

The chain recombines TRBV11-2 with TRBJ1-3; 9 positions agree with TRBD1. The CDR3 is 18 amino acids. Germline values: CDR1 SGHAT, CDR2 FQNNGV. Trimming removed 0 bases from V and 1 base from J; junction bases left unmatched: 7. CDR3 nucleotide sequence: TGTGCCAGCAGCTTAGACCCTCCGGGACAGGGTTCTGGAAACACCATATATTTT. Amino acids: CASSLDPPGQGSGNTIYF.

This clone appeared a single time. The chain links TRBV4-1 to TRBJ2-2; 8 bases align to TRBD1. Trimming cost V 1 base and J 1 base; bases outside gene matches: 5. The CDR3 consists of 17 residues. Germline CDR1 and CDR2: MGHRA and YSYEKL. CDR3 DNA sequence: TGCGCCAGCAGCCAAGCATGGGGGACAGGGAACACCGGGGAGCTGTTTTTT. Translating gives CASSQAWGTGNTGELFF.

V gene TRBV11-2 combines with J gene TRBJ2-5; a possible D gene is TRBD1 (6 bases). V gave up 5 bases and J gave up 2 bases, with 15 bases separating them. The CDR3 runs to 15 residues. Looked up from germline, CDR1 is SGHAT and CDR2 is FQNNGV. The CDR3 sequence: CASSPRWGLQETQYF. The CDR3, as DNA: TGTGCCAGCAGCCCCCGGTGGGGGCTGCAAGAGACCCAGTACTTC.

The chain carries TRBV15 and TRBJ1-2; D is perhaps TRBD1 (5 bases). Trimming stripped 1 base from V and 2 bases from J, with 8 bases between. This CDR3 contains 14 residues. CDR1 and CDR2 from the germline V gene are LNHNV and YYDKDF (reference sequence). DNA for the CDR3: TGTGCCACCAGCAGAGGGGGCGGAAACTATGGCTACACCTTC. Translated: CATSRGGGNYGYTF.

The chain links TRBV6-5 to TRBJ2-3; 7 bases are shared with TRBD2. Trimming at V came to 2 bases and at J to 1 base, leaving 3 bases not matched to a gene. Germline CDR1 MNHEY, CDR2 SVGAGI. The CDR3 has 15 amino acids. The CDR3 coding sequence is TGTGCCAGCAGTTACGGCCTAGCGGGCACAGATACGCAGTATTTT. Translated: CASSYGLAGTDTQYF.

The V gene is TRBV10-3, the J gene TRBJ1-5; 8 bases map to TRBD1. Germline V lookup: CDR1 ENHRY, CDR2 SYGVKD. This CDR3 has 15 amino acids. Trimming cost V 10 bases and J 2 bases; bases outside gene matches: 10. CDR3 DNA: TGTGCCACCATGGGTACAGGGGGTGGCAATCAGCCCCAGCATTTT. Protein sequence: CATMGTGGGNQPQHF.

The CDR3 DNA sequence: TGTGCCAGCAGCTTACGCGGGTCGTCCCAGTACTTC. Amino acid sequence: CASSLRGSSQYF. This chain links TRBV13 with TRBJ2-5, with D maybe TRBD2 (5 bases). This CDR3 comprises 12 residues. In germline, CDR1 is PRHDT, CDR2 FYEKMQ (reference sequence). V was pared by 2 bases and J by 9 bases, with 10 bases between.

This chain joins TRBV24-1 and TRBJ2-7; 8 bases fit TRBD2. The germline CDR1 and CDR2 sequences are KGHDR and SFDVKD. The ends lost 2 bases at V and 3 bases at J; junction bases unmatched: 5. The CDR3 spans 15 residues. CDR3 sequence reads: CATSDSGTSNYEQYF. Here the CDR3 DNA reads TGTGCCACCAGTGATTCCGGGACTAGTAACTACGAGCAGTACTTC.

This chain uses TRBV2 with TRBJ2-7; 9 nucleotides agree with TRBD2. Germline V gene sequence: CDR1 SNHLY, CDR2 FYNNEI. This CDR3 has 15 amino acids. V lost 5 bases, J lost 2 bases, and 7 bases stayed unmatched. DNA of the CDR3: TGTGCCAGCAGTATTGAGGGCGGGGGGGCCTACGAGCAGTACTTC. Protein sequence: CASSIEGGGAYEQYF.

The chain carries TRBV27 and TRBJ2-5; possibly TRBD1 for D (6 bases). The CDR3 covers 13 residues. Germline V gives CDR1 MNHEY, CDR2 SMNVEV (reference sequence). Trimming stripped 2 bases from V and 3 bases from J, with 7 bases between. Here the CDR3 reads CASSLNREETQYF. CDR3 sequence (DNA): TGTGCCAGCAGTTTAAACAGGGAAGAGACCCAGTACTTC.

J is TRBJ2-1 and V is TRBV5-1, with D possibly matching TRBD1 (6 bases). The ends were cut back, 7 bases at V and 8 bases at J, with 22 bases in the middle. The CDR3 extends over 15 amino acids. CDR1 and CDR2 (germline): SGHRS, YFSETQ. Here the CDR3 reads CASGGVEQGEDEQFF. The CDR3 DNA is TGCGCCAGCGGGGGAGTGGAACAGGGAGAAGATGAGCAGTTCTTC.